This entry lists 21 T cell receptor beta chains sequenced from one sample in a study of monozygotic twins with inflammatory bowel disease. From its re-call of the 5' RACE reads, TCRdb lists each CDR3 protein once, without DNA. The table for this sample gives 150,000 to 200,000 distinct CDR3 sequences. What was sequenced was blood. The receptors originated from a human donor with ulcerative colitis or Crohn's disease, or a healthy co-twin of an affected twin (not recorded which).

This chain joins TRBV3-1 and TRBJ1-2; TCRdb gives TRBD1 as the D gene, but with no DNA this cannot be confirmed. The germline V gene encodes CDR1 LGHDT and CDR2 YNNKEL (reference sequence). This CDR3 contains 15 residues. This CDR3 reads CASSQESGGAHGYTF.

The V and J genes are TRBV11-2 and TRBJ1-4; TCRdb's D call, TRBD1, is unchecked because there is no DNA. The CDR3 has 13 residues. The germline CDR1 and CDR2 sequences are SGHAT and FQNNGV. Here the CDR3 reads CATVGTGNEKLFF. The whole variable domain, filled in from reference TRBV11-2 and TRBJ1-4, reads EAGVAQSPRYKIIEKRQSVAFWCNPISGHATLYWYQQILGQGPKLLIQFQNNGVVDDSQLPKDRFSAERLKGVDSTLKIQPAKLEDSAVYLCATVGTGNEKLFFGSGTQLSVL.

The genes are TRBV5-1 and TRBJ2-5; TCRdb's D call, TRBD2, is unchecked because there is no DNA. Germline V gives CDR1 SGHRS, CDR2 YFSETQ. CDR3 length equals 14 residues. CDR3 protein: CASSLEAGTETQYF.

The chain employs TRBV6-1 and TRBJ2-2; TCRdb's D call, TRBD1, is unchecked because there is no DNA. The CDR3 length is 15 residues. Germline-derived CDR1 and CDR2 are MNHNS and SASEGT. The CDR3 protein is CASNPTGAVTGELFF.

This chain uses TRBV29-1 with TRBJ2-1; the TCRdb call, TRBD2, lacks DNA for checking. Germline CDR1 reads SQVTM; CDR2 reads ANQGSEA. The CDR3 is 14 residues long. The CDR3 loop reads CSFLLAGGGNEQFF.

The chain employs TRBV28 and TRBJ2-7; TCRdb lists TRBD1, though no DNA is available to test this call. The CDR3 is made up of 15 amino acids. The germline gives CDR1 MDHEN, CDR2 SYDVKM. CDR3 protein: CASSLRDRGGYEQYF.

The chain couples TRBV20-1 to TRBJ2-7; TCRdb's D call, TRBD2, is unchecked because there is no DNA. This CDR3 is 17 amino acids long. Germline assignment: CDR1 DFQATT and CDR2 SNEGSKA (reference sequence). This CDR3 is CSARVERGTSGVGEQYF.

The chain employs TRBV20-1 and TRBJ2-1; as DNA is missing, the TRBD1 call by TCRdb cannot be tested. Germline V gene data show CDR1 as DFQATT and CDR2 as SNEGSKA (reference sequence). The CDR3 spans 13 residues. The CDR3 region is CSAFRDRGNEQFF.

The V gene is TRBV7-2, the J gene TRBJ1-5; TCRdb lists TRBD1, though no DNA is available to test this call. Germline CDR1 and CDR2: SGHTA and FQGNSA. CDR3 length: 17 amino acids. The CDR3 reads CASSLVTGTSIRQPQHF.

The chain has TRBV7-2 and TRBJ1-3; TCRdb returns TRBD1, unconfirmable since there is no DNA. CDR1 SGHTA and CDR2 FQGNSA come from the germline V gene. This CDR3 region has 15 residues. This CDR3 is CASSLRGQAGNTIYF. Filled out from reference TRBV7-2 and TRBJ1-3, the complete variable domain reads GAGVSQSPSNKVTEKGKDVELRCDPISGHTALYWYRQSLGQGLEFLIYFQGNSAPDKSGLPSDRFSAERTGGSVSTLTIQRTQQEDSAVYLCASSLRGQAGNTIYFGEGSWLTVV.

The genes are TRBV5-1 and TRBJ1-2. The CDR3 extends over 12 amino acids. CDR1 and CDR2 (germline): SGHRS, YFSETQ. This CDR3 is CASSLTNYGYTF.

The chain links TRBV5-1 to TRBJ2-3; without DNA, the TCRdb call of TRBD2 cannot be checked. Germline-derived CDR1 and CDR2 are SGHRS and YFSETQ. The CDR3 extends over 14 amino acids. CDR3 sequence reads: CASSLTSATDTQYF.

The V call is TRBV5-1, the J call TRBJ2-5; TCRdb returns TRBD2, unconfirmable since there is no DNA. The CDR3 has 16 residues. Germline assignment: CDR1 SGHRS and CDR2 YFSETQ. The chain's CDR3 is CASSVLAGGPGETQYF.

The chain joins TRBV18 to TRBJ2-2. This CDR3 contains 15 residues. The germline V gene has CDR1 KGHSH and CDR2 LQKENI. CDR3 loop: CATPRIRQRTGELFF.

This chain joins TRBV3-1 and TRBJ2-7. The CDR3 length is 13 residues. Germline V CDR1 and CDR2: LGHDT, YNNKEL (reference sequence). The CDR3 here is CASSRTGPYEQYF.

This chain uses TRBV27 with TRBJ2-2. CDR1 and CDR2 from the germline V gene are MNHEY and SMNVEV (reference sequence). This CDR3 region has 14 residues. CDR3 protein: CASSFNTYTGELFF.

CDR3 region: CASSQFRTGDVGELFF. The chain recombines TRBV12-3 or TRBV12-4 with TRBJ2-2; absent DNA, TCRdb's TRBD1 call cannot be checked. This CDR3 has 16 residues.

The rearrangement joins TRBV25-1 to TRBJ2-1; the TCRdb call, TRBD2, lacks DNA for checking. Germline CDR1 and CDR2: MGHDK and SYGVNS. CDR3 length equals 18 residues. CDR3 region: CASIRKQGTSGRCNEQFF. The whole variable domain, filled in from reference TRBV25-1 and TRBJ2-1, reads EADIYQTPRYLVIGTGKKITLECSQTMGHDKMYWYQQDPGMELHLIHYSYGVNSTEKGDLSSESTVSRIRTEHFPLTLESARPSHTSQYLCASIRKQGTSGRCNEQFFGPGTRLTVL.

The rearrangement links TRBV9 to TRBJ2-1. Germline V lookup: CDR1 SGDLS, CDR2 YYNGEE. The CDR3 loop spans 16 amino acids. CDR3 protein: CASSVRSGGPTDEQFF.

This rearrangement joins TRBV7-2 to TRBJ1-5; absent DNA, TCRdb's TRBD1 call cannot be checked. Germline CDR1 is SGHTA and CDR2 is FQGNSA. The CDR3 extends over 17 amino acids. The CDR3 spells CASSLGLEGRGNQPQHF.

The CDR3 loop is CASSRDYTGELFF. J is TRBJ2-2 and V is TRBV11-2. The CDR3 loop spans 13 amino acids. Looked up from germline, CDR1 is SGHAT and CDR2 is FQNNGV.